The subject of this entry is one TCR beta chain. Study members were between roughly 18 and 89 years old and lived in 24 US regions. Cohorts were assigned according to the clinical history that participants reported. The data were produced by immunoSEQ multiplex PCR, yet TCRdb's version contains in-frame clones alone and is incomplete. The sample has 250,000 to 300,000 clones, roughly 93% seen once. These data belong to a study of blood T cell repertoires in COVID-19. Study in general: Sources were T cells, B-cell-depleted T cells, or PBMCs; the material itself was cDNA or gDNA.

Between the trimmed V and J ends, which lost 7 bases and 0 bases, there was a span of 12 bases. CDR3 size: 14 residues. Germline assignment: CDR1 MNHNY and CDR2 SVGAGI (reference sequence). Sequenced input: PBMCs or T cells enriched from blood (not recorded which). This chain joins TRBV6-6 and TRBJ1-1; TRBD1 is a possible D gene (6 bases). This clonotype was obtained from a woman between 40 and 50 years old with acute COVID-19. CDR3 nucleotides: TGTGCCAGCAATCCAGACAGGCTGAACACTGAAGCTTTCTTT. It codes for CASNPDRLNTEAFF.